The rows below give T cell receptor beta chains drawn from one sample of a study of T-cell memory formation after mild COVID-19. One entry per CDR3 protein results from TCRdb running MiXCR on the 5' RACE reads. Among under 50,000 distinct CDR3 sequences listed, 27% were seen once. Input material: PBMCs or a T cell subset sorted from them (not recorded which). Receptors were obtained from a man younger than 35 who had mild COVID-19 (a few samples of this study predate the infection). Cell type and time point are not known. The CDR3 runs from the conserved cysteine through the conserved F or W.

>TRBJ1-5|TRBV6-5
CASSYSRRGGQPQHF
>TRBJ2-3|TRBV7-9
CASSLLHADTQYF
>TRBJ2-3|TRBV7-9
CASSSTETSTDTQYF
>TRBJ1-1|TRBV11-2
CASSPLQADEAFF
>TRBJ2-7|TRBV20-1
CSGASGDPYEQYF
>TRBJ1-2|TRBV29-1
CSVSRDRGSNYGYTF
>TRBJ2-5|TRBV7-2
CASSVSGGARETQYF
>TRBJ2-2|TRBV7-9
CAIQLVAGELFF
>TRBJ2-2|TRBV7-9
CASSPPRDDYAELFF
>TRBJ1-1|TRBV9
CASSVVTGMNTEAFF
>TRBJ2-1|TRBV5-1
CASSGGQAPYNEQFF
>TRBJ2-3|TRBV6-5
CASSFRWTTGTDTQYF
>TRBJ2-7|TRBV6-1
CASSVWGSYEQYF
>TRBJ1-5|TRBV10-2
CASTEGMGPGNQPQHF
>TRBJ2-3|TRBV24-1
CATSGHEDTQYF
>TRBJ1-6|TRBV11-2
CASSFREVWNSPLHF